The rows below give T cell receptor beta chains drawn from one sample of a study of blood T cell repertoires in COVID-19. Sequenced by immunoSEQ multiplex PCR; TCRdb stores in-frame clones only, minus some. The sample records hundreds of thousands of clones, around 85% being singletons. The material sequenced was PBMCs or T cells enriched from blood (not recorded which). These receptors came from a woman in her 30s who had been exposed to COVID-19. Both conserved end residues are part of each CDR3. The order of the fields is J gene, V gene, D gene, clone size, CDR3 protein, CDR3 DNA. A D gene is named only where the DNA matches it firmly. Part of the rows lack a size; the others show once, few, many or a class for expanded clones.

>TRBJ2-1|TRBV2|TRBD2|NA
CASSESSLAGAYNEQFF
TGTGCCAGCAGTGAAAGCTCCCTAGCGGGAGCCTACAATGAGCAGTTCTTC
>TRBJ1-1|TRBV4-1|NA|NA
CASSQSLSNTEAFF
TGCGCCAGCAGCCAAAGTCTGAGCAACACTGAAGCTTTCTTT
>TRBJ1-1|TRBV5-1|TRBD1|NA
CASSLEQGAGTEAFF
TGCGCCAGCAGCTTGGAACAGGGGGCAGGAACTGAAGCTTTCTTT
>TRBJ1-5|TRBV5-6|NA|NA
CASSLYSNQPQHF
TGTGCCAGCAGCTTGTATAGCAATCAGCCCCAGCATTTT
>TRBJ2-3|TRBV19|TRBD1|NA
CASSMTGGSDTQYF
TGTGCCAGTAGTATGACAGGGGGTTCAGATACGCAGTATTTT
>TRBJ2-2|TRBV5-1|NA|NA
CASSVSGQSGELFF
TGCGCCAGCAGCGTATCGGGACAAAGTGGGGAGCTGTTTTTT
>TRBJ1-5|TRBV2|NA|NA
CASSEGQGWGQPQHF
TGTGCCAGCAGTGAAGGGCAGGGTTGGGGTCAGCCCCAGCATTTT
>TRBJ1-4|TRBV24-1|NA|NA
CATSAGGFNEKLFF
TGTGCCACCAGTGCGGGGGGCTTTAATGAAAAACTGTTTTTT
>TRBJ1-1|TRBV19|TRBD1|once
CASSIQGQGSMNTEAFF
TGTGCCAGTAGTATACAGGGACAGGGATCCATGAACACTGAAGCTTTCTTT
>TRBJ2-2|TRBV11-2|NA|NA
CASSPPSTGNTGELFF
TGTGCCAGCAGCCCGCCGTCGACGGGGAACACCGGGGAGCTGTTTTTT
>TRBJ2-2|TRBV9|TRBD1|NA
CASSNRQGTTGELFF
TGTGCCAGCAGCAACCGACAGGGGACCACCGGGGAGCTGTTTTTT
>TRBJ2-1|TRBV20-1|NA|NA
CSASAGGDEQFF
TGCAGTGCTAGTGCTGGGGGCGATGAGCAGTTCTTC
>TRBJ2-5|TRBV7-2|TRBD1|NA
CASSPKWAGTGYQETQYF
TGTGCCAGCAGCCCGAAGTGGGCTGGGACAGGGTACCAAGAGACCCAGTACTTC
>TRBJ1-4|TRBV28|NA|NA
CASSSGGINEKLFF
TGTGCCAGCAGCAGTGGGGGGATTAATGAAAAACTGTTTTTT
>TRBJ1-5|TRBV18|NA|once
CASSQTLGTRFNQPQHF
TGTGCCAGCTCACAGACCCTGGGGACAAGATTCAATCAGCCCCAGCATTTT
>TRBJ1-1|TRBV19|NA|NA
CASSISHGQNTEAFF
TGTGCCAGTAGTATTTCTCATGGACAGAACACTGAAGCTTTCTTT
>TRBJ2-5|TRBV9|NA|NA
CASSVGVRNPETQYF
TGTGCCAGCAGCGTGGGAGTTAGGAATCCAGAGACCCAGTACTTC
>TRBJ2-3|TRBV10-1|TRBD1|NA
CASSDRGSDTQYF
TGCGCCAGCAGTGACAGGGGGTCAGATACGCAGTATTTT
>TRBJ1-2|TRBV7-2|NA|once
CASSYISTVADGYTF
TGTGCCAGCAGCTACATCTCTACAGTTGCCGATGGCTACACCTTC
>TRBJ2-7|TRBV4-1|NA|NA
CASSHTITGNYEQYF
TGCGCCAGCAGCCATACCATTACAGGAAACTACGAGCAGTACTTC